A single sample is the source of the 16 T cell receptor beta chains below, sequenced in a study of shared clonotypes between healthy human individuals. Sequencing was performed with immunoSEQ multiplex PCR; in TCRdb, only in-frame clones are kept and a portion is missing. The data contain about 600,000 clones, around 97% of them singletons. The sample was naive CD4+ T cells sorted from blood. The subset was: CD45RA+ positively selected. These receptors came from a woman between 25 and 40 years old in good health.

This chain joins TRBV5-1 and TRBJ2-2; no definite D call. Per germline, CDR1 SGHRS and CDR2 YFSETQ. Trimming removed 4 bases from V and 0 bases from J, with 10 bases in between. The CDR3 loop spans 15 amino acids. The DNA for the CDR3 is TGCGCCAGCAGCCAAACGGCCACGAACACCGGGGAGCTGTTTTTT. Translation gives CASSQTATNTGELFF.

This sequence joins TRBV5-4 and TRBJ1-1, with D possibly matching TRBD1 (6 bases). CDR1 is SGHNT, CDR2 YYREEE, per germline (reference sequence). The CDR3 has 15 residues. V was cut by 3 bases and J by 3 bases, with 15 bases left in between. Here the CDR3 DNA reads TGTGCCAGCAGCTCGCCGGCGGGGGCGGACACTGAAGCTTTCTTT. Protein: CASSSPAGADTEAFF.

The rearrangement links TRBV18 to TRBJ2-5; D remains ambiguous. Near its end, the DNA agrees better with TRBJ2-7, so the J call may be wrong. The CDR3 is made up of 14 amino acids. CDR1 is KGHSH and CDR2 is LQKENI in the germline V gene. The CDR3 coding sequence is TGTGCCAGCTCACCCCCTGATAGGACCTACGAGCAGTACTTC. Its protein product is CASSPPDRTYEQYF.

V is TRBV28 and J is TRBJ1-3, with D maybe TRBD1 (5 bases). Germline V gene lookup returns CDR1 MDHEN and CDR2 SYDVKM. Trimming pared 1 base from V and 2 bases from J, leaving 12 bases between. This CDR3 contains 16 residues. DNA of the CDR3: TGTGCCAGCAGTTTATTTGGGCGGGGGGCTGGAAACACCATATATTTT. Translation: CASSLFGRGAGNTIYF.

V and J are TRBV5-1 and TRBJ1-2; TRBD1 might be the D (5 bases). There are 15 residues in the CDR3. CDR1 is SGHRS, CDR2 YFSETQ, per germline. V was pared by 3 bases and J by 2 bases, with 14 bases between. The CDR3 region is CASSWGMIANYGYTF. CDR3 bases: TGCGCCAGCAGCTGGGGGATGATTGCGAACTATGGCTACACCTTC.

This chain joins TRBV4-1 and TRBJ1-3, with 11 nucleotides matching TRBD1. Germline V gives CDR1 MGHRA, CDR2 YSYEKL. There are 21 residues in the CDR3. J was trimmed by 3 bases and V by 2 bases; bases with no gene match: 18. The CDR3 DNA follows: TGCGCCAGCAGCCAATTCTGGGGCCGGGACAGGGGGATCCCTCTTGGAAACACCATATATTTT. This sequence encodes CASSQFWGRDRGIPLGNTIYF.

V usage is TRBV5-1 and J usage is TRBJ2-3; the match to TRBD2 covers 13 bases. There are 18 residues in the CDR3. Per germline, CDR1 SGHRS and CDR2 YFSETQ. V lost 5 bases to trimming and J lost 1 base; unmatched junction nucleotides: 10. The CDR3 nucleotides read TGCGCCAGCAGGTTGTCCGGGACTAGCGGGACCCGCACAGATACGCAGTATTTT. Translating gives CASRLSGTSGTRTDTQYF.

This clone was recorded only once. This chain links TRBV29-1 with TRBJ2-2; D unresolved. Per the germline V gene, CDR1 is SQVTM and CDR2 is ANQGSEA. Between the trimmed V and J ends, which lost 4 bases and 5 bases, there was a span of 11 bases. This CDR3 is built from 13 residues. CDR3 in amino acids: CSVVQDGTGELFF. CDR3 sequence (DNA): TGCAGCGTTGTTCAAGATGGTACCGGGGAGCTGTTTTTT.

As for this clone: In the same sample, other DNA sequences code for this CDR3. This chain uses TRBV5-1 with TRBJ2-5; no clear D. V was clipped by 0 bases and J by 4 bases, with 4 bases between them. The CDR3 loop spans 12 amino acids. Looked up from germline, CDR1 is SGHRS and CDR2 is YFSETQ. CDR3 in amino acids: CASSLGVETQYF. The DNA for the CDR3 is TGCGCCAGCAGCTTGGGAGTAGAGACCCAGTACTTC.

CDR3 residues: CASSPLGDNEQFF. The CDR3 coding sequence is TGTGCCAGCTCACCACTGGGAGACAATGAGCAGTTCTTC. The chain combines TRBV18 with TRBJ2-1; D might be TRBD2 (5 bases). This CDR3 contains 13 residues. Trimming took off 1 base at V and 5 bases at J, with 6 bases between the two ends. Looked up from germline, CDR1 is KGHSH and CDR2 is LQKENI.

The chain combines TRBV11-3 with TRBJ2-7, with D possibly TRBD2 on 6 matching bases. This CDR3 has 12 amino acids. Germline assignment: CDR1 SGHNT and CDR2 YENEEA. The V and J ends lost 4 bases and 4 bases respectively, with 8 bases between them. For the CDR3, the DNA is TGTGCCAGCAGCTCCGGGGGATACGAGCAGTACTTC. Its translation is CASSSGGYEQYF.

This chain uses TRBV5-4 with TRBJ2-7; 7 bases agree with TRBD2. Losses at the gene ends were 0 bases for V and 3 bases for J; bases not matched to a gene: 9. The CDR3 spans 16 residues. Germline loops: CDR1 SGHNT, CDR2 YYREEE (reference sequence). Here the CDR3 reads CASSLAGAGSSYEQYF. For the CDR3, the DNA is TGTGCCAGCAGCTTGGCGGGAGCGGGATCAAGCTACGAGCAGTACTTC.

This chain joins TRBV7-9 and TRBJ1-2; the D gene is possibly TRBD1 (6 bases). The CDR3 consists of 16 residues. V was pared by 1 base and J by 5 bases, with 17 bases between. The germline gives CDR1 SEHNR, CDR2 FQNEAQ (reference sequence). Here the CDR3 DNA reads TGTGCCAGCAGCTTAGGGGACCAGGGGAGTTATTATGGCTACACCTTC. It translates to CASSLGDQGSYYGYTF.

The gene calls are TRBV19 and TRBJ1-1; D remains ambiguous. CDR1 and CDR2 (germline): LNHDA, SQIVND (reference sequence). Trimming left V 2 bases short and J 0 bases short, with 10 bases between. CDR3 length equals 15 residues. The CDR3 is CASSILGQLNTEAFF. In DNA form, the CDR3 reads TGTGCCAGTAGTATATTAGGGCAGTTGAACACTGAAGCTTTCTTT.

This clone was found once. The V call is TRBV18, the J call TRBJ1-4, with TRBD1 matching over 9 bases. The CDR3 is 14 amino acids. Germline loops: CDR1 KGHSH, CDR2 LQKENI. The trim removed 3 bases at V and 8 bases at J, leaving 4 bases unmatched. The CDR3 here is CASSPGQGREKLFF. In nucleotides, the CDR3 is TGTGCCAGCTCACCGGGACAGGGTAGGGAAAAACTGTTTTTT.

The chain is built from TRBV11-2 and TRBJ1-3; no reliable D call. The CDR3 runs to 16 residues. From germline, CDR1 is SGHAT and CDR2 FQNNGV. V gave up 1 base and J gave up 0 bases, with 10 bases separating them. DNA of the CDR3: TGTGCCAGCAGCTTAGCCGGACGGACCTCTGGAAACACCATATATTTT. It specifies CASSLAGRTSGNTIYF.